A single sample is the source of the 19 T cell receptor beta chains below, sequenced in a study of blood T cell repertoires in COVID-19. Repertoires were generated with immunoSEQ multiplex PCR, while TCRdb's copy carries only in-frame clones and drops some. The table lists around 200,000 clones, less than 85% of them singletons. The source material was peripheral blood. The receptors derive from a man aged 50-60 years who had recovered from COVID-19.

This chain connects TRBV11-2 to TRBJ2-1, with 7 bases matching TRBD2. This CDR3 has 16 residues. V was pared by 5 bases and J by 4 bases, with 11 bases of the junction left unmatched. CDR1 SGHAT and CDR2 FQNNGV come from the germline V gene. In nucleotides, the CDR3 is TGTGCCAGCAGCGTAAAGCGGGGCCTTCGTTACAATGAGCAGTTCTTC. It is translated as CASSVKRGLRYNEQFF.

The chain combines TRBV7-9 with TRBJ2-7, with 10 bases lining up with TRBD2. Germline V gene data show CDR1 as SEHNR and CDR2 as FQNEAQ (reference sequence). V lost 9 bases and J lost 4; bases outside the gene matches: 12. The CDR3 totals 15 residues. The CDR3 region is CARPWVASGSYEQYF. The CDR3 nucleotides are TGTGCCAGACCTTGGGTCGCTAGCGGGAGTTACGAGCAGTACTTC.

CDR3 sequence reads: CASSSGQGATDTQYF. The CDR3 coding sequence is TGTGCCAGCAGCTCGGGACAGGGGGCTACAGATACGCAGTATTTT. This chain links TRBV7-3 with TRBJ2-3; 12 positions agree with TRBD1. Germline V gives CDR1 SGHTA, CDR2 FQGTGA. The CDR3 length is 15 residues. V shed 4 bases and J 3 bases; nucleotides not matched to a gene: 2.

The rearrangement uses TRBV5-8 and TRBJ1-1; D remains unclear. V lost 0 bases and J lost 2, with 5 bases in between. The germline gives CDR1 SGHTS, CDR2 YDEGEE. There are 13 residues in the CDR3. DNA of the CDR3: TGTGCCAGCAGCTTGGATATCAACACTGAAGCTTTCTTT. Its translation is CASSLDINTEAFF. Full variable domain (rest looked up from reference TRBV5-8 and TRBJ1-1): EAGVTQSPTHLIKTRGQQATLRCSPISGHTSVYWYQQALGLGLQFLLWYDEGEERNRGNFPPRFSGRQFPNYSSELNVNALELEDSALYLCASSLDINTEAFFGQGTRLTVV.

The V call is TRBV19, the J call TRBJ2-2; 8 nucleotides match TRBD2. The junction had 6 bases not matched to a gene; V was cut back by 9 bases and J by 6 bases. Germline CDR1 and CDR2: LNHDA and SQIVND (reference sequence). The CDR3 loop spans 13 amino acids. The CDR3: CASGAGGPGELFF. CDR3 DNA sequence: TGTGCCAGCGGGGCGGGGGGCCCCGGGGAGCTGTTTTTT.

This chain uses TRBV5-6 with TRBJ2-2; D gene ambiguous. Per germline, CDR1 SGHDT and CDR2 YYEEEE. This CDR3 has 14 amino acids. V dropped 0 bases and J dropped 3 bases, with 6 bases sitting between them. CDR3: CASSLDYHTGELFF. The CDR3 DNA reads as TGTGCCAGCAGCTTGGACTATCACACCGGGGAGCTGTTTTTT.

The V and J genes are TRBV6-2 or TRBV6-3 and TRBJ1-1; 7 bases match TRBD1. Germline loops: CDR1 MNHEY, CDR2 SVGEGT. V lost 5 bases, J lost 4 bases, and 7 bases stayed unmatched. The CDR3 spans 14 residues. CDR3 DNA: TGTGCCAGCAGTGACCACAGGGGTAGCACTGAAGCTTTCTTT. This gives the protein CASSDHRGSTEAFF.

V usage is TRBV5-1 and J usage is TRBJ2-6; D gene unclear. The germline V gene encodes CDR1 SGHRS and CDR2 YFSETQ. V was clipped by 4 bases and J by 4 bases, with 12 bases between them. CDR3 length: 15 residues. The CDR3 DNA is TGCGCCAGCAGCGTTGCAGGTTCAGGGGCCAACGTCCTGACTTTC. Translated: CASSVAGSGANVLTF.

The chain carries TRBV6-4 and TRBJ2-3, with 12 positions matching TRBD2. Trimming removed 3 bases from V and 3 bases from J; junction bases left unmatched: 13. This CDR3 is 19 amino acids long. CDR1 and CDR2 from the germline V gene are MRHNA and SNTAGT. CDR3 bases: TGTGCCAGCAGTGATGCTAGCGGGAGGGCCATTATGTGGACAGATACGCAGTATTTT. It encodes CASSDASGRAIMWTDTQYF.

This rearrangement joins TRBV5-6 to TRBJ2-7; D remains unclear. Per the germline V gene, CDR1 is SGHDT and CDR2 is YYEEEE. The V end lost 2 bases, the J end lost 4 bases, and 4 bases lay between the germline ends. CDR3 size: 11 residues. The CDR3 bases are TGTGCCAGCAGCTTCGGTTACGAGCAGTACTTC. It yields the protein CASSFGYEQYF.

The chain uses TRBV3-1 (or the pseudogene TRBV3-2) and TRBJ2-7; TRBD1 is a possible D gene (5 bases). The CDR3 has 12 residues. Looked up from germline, CDR1 is LGHDT and CDR2 is YNNKEL (reference sequence). Trimming stripped 5 bases from V and 3 bases from J, with 8 bases between. CDR3 nucleotides: TGTGCCAGCAGCTATACAGGCTACGAGCAGTACTTC. It encodes CASSYTGYEQYF.

This clone was seen only once. The V gene is TRBV6-2 or TRBV6-3, the J gene TRBJ2-6; D remains unclear. CDR1 is MNHEY, CDR2 SVGEGT, per germline. The CDR3 is 16 residues long. V gave up 5 bases and J gave up 0 bases, with 11 bases separating them. CDR3 coding DNA: TGTGCCAGCAGTCATCCCGGAGACTCTGGGGCCAACGTCCTGACTTTC. This sequence encodes CASSHPGDSGANVLTF.

This chain connects TRBV27 to TRBJ2-1, with TRBD1 identical over 9 bases. With 5 bases clipped from V and 5 bases from J, the junction kept 13 bases outside the gene matches. The CDR3 is 17 residues long. The germline CDR1 and CDR2 sequences are MNHEY and SMNVEV (reference sequence). The CDR3 reads CASSRRRGQGRDNEQFF. CDR3 sequence (DNA): TGTGCCAGCAGTCGACGACGGGGACAGGGTAGGGACAATGAGCAGTTCTTC.

V gene TRBV15 combines with J gene TRBJ2-7; D is unclear. Trimming removed 3 bases from V and 0 bases from J, with 12 bases in between. The germline gives CDR1 LNHNV, CDR2 YYDKDF (reference sequence). The CDR3 length is 15 residues. This chain's CDR3 is CATSRDTTYSYEQYF. CDR3 DNA sequence: TGTGCCACCAGCAGGGATACTACCTACTCCTACGAGCAGTACTTC.

V and J are TRBV5-1 and TRBJ2-7; TRBD2 aligns across 9 bases. J gave up 2 bases and V 3 bases, and 9 bases lay outside the gene matches. CDR3 size: 16 residues. Germline V gene sequence: CDR1 SGHRS, CDR2 YFSETQ. Written as DNA, the CDR3 is TGCGCCAGCAGCTGGGATCTAGCGGGGACTACCTACGAGCAGTACTTC. It specifies CASSWDLAGTTYEQYF.

This clone was found once. The rearrangement links TRBV21-1 to TRBJ2-3; the table assigns TRBD1, which was not confirmed against the DNA. TRBV21-1 is marked as a pseudogene. This CDR3 contains 18 residues. The CDR3 DNA is TGTGCCAGCAGCAACTACTACCGGACAGCTAAGAGGATAGATACGCAGTATTTT. Its protein product is CASSNYYRTAKRIDTQYF.

The rearrangement joins TRBV5-5 to TRBJ1-5; 9 bases are a match to TRBD1. Per the germline V gene, CDR1 is SGHKS and CDR2 is YYEKEE (reference sequence). V trimming: 4 bases; J trimming: 7 bases; junction bases outside the gene matches: 6. The length of the CDR3 is 14 residues. The CDR3 DNA follows: TGTGCCAGCAGCCCGGGACAGGGAGCGCAGCCCCAGCATTTT. Its translation is CASSPGQGAQPQHF. The complete variable domain, with remaining parts taken from reference TRBV5-5 and TRBJ1-5, reads DAGVTQSPTHLIKTRGQQVTLRCSPISGHKSVSWYQQVLGQGPQFIFQYYEKEERGRGNFPDRFSARQFPNYSSELNVNALLLGDSALYLCASSPGQGAQPQHFGDGTRLSIL.

The chain is built from TRBV11-2 and TRBJ2-2; 11 positions match TRBD2. The CDR3 totals 19 residues. The junction had 15 bases not matched to a gene; V was cut back by 5 bases and J by 4 bases. Germline V gene sequence: CDR1 SGHAT, CDR2 FQNNGV. Here the CDR3 DNA reads TGTGCCAGCAGCACCCCCTCCCTATTAGCGGGAGGGGGCACCGGGGAGCTGTTTTTT. It encodes CASSTPSLLAGGGTGELFF.

The chain recombines TRBV19 with TRBJ1-1; 7 nucleotides align to TRBD1. Trimming removed 6 bases from V and 1 base from J; junction bases left unmatched: 2. Per the germline V gene, CDR1 is LNHDA and CDR2 is SQIVND (reference sequence). The CDR3 has 13 residues. The CDR3 coding sequence is TGTGCCAGTAGCGGACAGGAGAACACTGAAGCTTTCTTT. It encodes CASSGQENTEAFF.